The 14 T cell receptor beta chains presented below share a single source sample, sequenced in a study of cytotoxic CD8 clonotypes in ibrutinib-treated CLL. Generated by immunoSEQ multiplex PCR, the TCRdb table keeps only in-frame clones and is missing some. This table has 45,000 to 55,000 clones, 53% appearing once. Sequencing was performed on PBMCs, taken after 12 months of ibrutinib treatment. The receptors here all came from a human donor with chronic lymphocytic leukemia.

J is TRBJ1-4 and V is TRBV5-1; 7 bases are a match to TRBD1. This CDR3 spans 15 amino acids. The V gene end was trimmed by 0 bases and the J gene end by 4 bases; junction bases not matched to a gene: 3. Germline V gene sequence: CDR1 SGHRS, CDR2 YFSETQ. The CDR3 nucleotides read TGCGCCAGCAGCTTGGAGGGACAGATTAATGAAAAACTGTTTTTT. Translating gives CASSLEGQINEKLFF.

In nucleotides, the CDR3 is TGTGCCAGCAGTGCACGTATCTCTGGGGCCAACGTCCTGACTTTC. Its protein product is CASSARISGANVLTF. The chain is built from TRBV2 and TRBJ2-6; D not resolved. In germline, CDR1 is SNHLY, CDR2 FYNNEI. There are 15 residues in the CDR3. The V and J ends lost 4 bases and 0 bases respectively, with 7 bases between them.

Comment on this clone: The junction departs from germline at one end; a sequencing error may be responsible. The chain carries TRBV6-1 and TRBJ2-1; no clear D. The CDR3 length is 16 residues. CDR1 and CDR2 (germline): MNHNS, SASEGT. This CDR3 reads CASSEGLFGPQHEQFF. CDR3 sequence (DNA): TGTGCCAGCAGCGAAGGATTATTCGGGCCACAGCATGAGCAGTTCTTC.

The chain is built from TRBV6-6 and TRBJ2-3; 9 positions agree with TRBD2. V lost 4 bases and J lost 0; bases outside the gene matches: 2. The CDR3 runs 15 residues. The germline V gene encodes CDR1 MNHNY and CDR2 SVGAGI (reference sequence). Here the CDR3 DNA reads TGTGCCAGCAGTTCCCTAGCGGGAAGCACAGATACGCAGTATTTT. Its translation: CASSSLAGSTDTQYF.

In the case of this clone: A read error may produce the germline difference seen at one junction end. V gene TRBV7-7 combines with J gene TRBJ2-2, with D unclear. The CDR3 is 15 amino acids. In germline, CDR1 is SSHAT, CDR2 FNYEAQ (reference sequence). The CDR3: CASSQDTYNTGELFF. The CDR3, as DNA: TGTGCTAGCAGCCAAGACACCTATAACACCGGGGAGCTGTTTTTT.

This rearrangement joins TRBV19 to TRBJ2-1; TRBD1 agrees at 8 bases. V trimming: 7 bases; J trimming: 4 bases; junction bases outside the gene matches: 12. CDR1 is LNHDA and CDR2 is SQIVND in the germline V gene (reference sequence). This CDR3 spans 16 amino acids. The CDR3 DNA sequence: TGTGCCAGTACCCTTACCGGACAGGGCGAATACAATGAGCAGTTCTTC. Protein sequence: CASTLTGQGEYNEQFF.

For this clone: This sequence may be a read error, since a much larger clone differs from it by one base. The V gene is TRBV5-1, the J gene TRBJ2-2; tentative D call: TRBD2 (5 bases). CDR1 and CDR2 (germline): SGHRS, YFSETQ. The CDR3 consists of 15 residues. In nucleotides, the CDR3 is TGCGCCGGCAGCTTGGAGGCCGGGAACACCGGGGAGCTGTTTTTT. It encodes CAGSLEAGNTGELFF.

This chain joins TRBV7-2 and TRBJ2-3, with D maybe TRBD2 (6 bases). The CDR3 is 16 residues long. The ends were cut back, 1 base at V and 4 bases at J, with 15 bases in the middle. The germline V gene encodes CDR1 SGHTA and CDR2 FQGNSA. This chain's CDR3 is CASSLVYGRAADTQYF. The CDR3 bases are TGTGCCAGCAGCTTAGTATACGGGAGAGCGGCAGATACGCAGTATTTT.

This chain joins TRBV28 and TRBJ2-3; TRBD2 aligns across 13 bases. V shed 5 bases, J shed 1 base, and the junction held 6 bases outside the gene matches. The CDR3 totals 17 residues. The germline V gene has CDR1 MDHEN and CDR2 SYDVKM. Here the CDR3 DNA reads TGTGCCAGCAGTGGTATTGGACTAGCGGGAGGCACAGATACGCAGTATTTT. Encoded protein: CASSGIGLAGGTDTQYF.

The chain has TRBV5-6 and TRBJ1-3; D is unclear. Germline V gene lookup returns CDR1 SGHDT and CDR2 YYEEEE. The CDR3 has 16 residues. V lost 4 bases, J lost 2 bases, and 16 bases lay in between. CDR3 coding DNA: TGTGCCAGCAGCCCGGCCGGGATTATTGCTGGAAACACCATATATTTT. Translated, it gives CASSPAGIIAGNTIYF. Filled out from reference TRBV5-6 and TRBJ1-3, the complete variable domain reads DAGVTQSPTHLIKTRGQQVTLRCSPKSGHDTVSWYQQALGQGPQFIFQYYEEEERQRGNFPDRFSGHQFPNYSSELNVNALLLGDSALYLCASSPAGIIAGNTIYFGEGSWLTVV.

This clone was seen more than once but under ten times. V is TRBV7-8 and J is TRBJ2-6; the match to TRBD1 covers 8 bases. CDR1 is SGHVS, CDR2 FQNEAQ, per germline. The CDR3 totals 15 residues. V shed 5 bases, J shed 4 bases, and the junction held 4 bases outside the gene matches. The CDR3 loop reads CASSIRGLGANVLTF. DNA for the CDR3: TGTGCCAGCAGCATCAGGGGGCTCGGGGCCAACGTCCTGACTTTC.

This rearrangement joins TRBV10-3 to TRBJ2-1; TRBD1 matches at 9 bases. V trimming: 10 bases; J trimming: 7 bases; junction bases outside the gene matches: 8. The CDR3 has 13 amino acids. Per the germline V gene, CDR1 is ENHRY and CDR2 is SYGVKD. CDR3 residues: CASGGTGMNEQFF. The CDR3 DNA reads TGTGCCAGTGGTGGGACAGGGATGAATGAGCAGTTCTTC.

The rearrangement links TRBV4-2 to TRBJ2-1, with TRBD2 as a possible D gene (5 bases). The CDR3 is 15 amino acids. V shed 2 bases and J shed 0 bases, with 8 bases lying between them. Germline-derived CDR1 and CDR2 are LGHNA and YNFKEQ. CDR3 coding DNA: TGTGCCAGCAGCCAACGGACTGGCTCCTACAATGAGCAGTTCTTC. Protein: CASSQRTGSYNEQFF.

This clone appeared a few times. V gene TRBV6-1 combines with J gene TRBJ1-5; D unresolved. The CDR3 contains 14 residues. The germline V and J ends were trimmed by 7 bases and 0 bases, with 10 bases remaining between them. CDR1 and CDR2 (germline): MNHNS, SASEGT. For the CDR3, the DNA is TGTGCCAGCACACTCCAGGATAGCAATCAGCCCCAGCATTTT. It specifies CASTLQDSNQPQHF.